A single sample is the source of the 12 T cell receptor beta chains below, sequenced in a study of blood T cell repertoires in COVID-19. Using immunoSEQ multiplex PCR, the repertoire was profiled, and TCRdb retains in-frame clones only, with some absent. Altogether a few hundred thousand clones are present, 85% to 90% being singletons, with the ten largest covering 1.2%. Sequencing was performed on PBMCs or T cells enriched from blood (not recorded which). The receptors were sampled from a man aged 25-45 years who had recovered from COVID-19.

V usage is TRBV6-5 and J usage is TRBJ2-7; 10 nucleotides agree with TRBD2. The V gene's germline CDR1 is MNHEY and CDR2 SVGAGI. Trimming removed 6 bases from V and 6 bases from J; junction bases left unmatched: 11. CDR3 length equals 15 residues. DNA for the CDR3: TGTGCCAGCAGGCAGATAGCGGGGGGCCTGTCCGAGCAGTACTTC. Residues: CASRQIAGGLSEQYF.

The CDR3 spells CASSGTTGTGRYEQYF. The DNA of the CDR3 is TGCGCCAGCAGTGGGACCACCGGGACAGGGAGATACGAGCAGTACTTC. The chain has TRBV10-1 and TRBJ2-7, with 9 bases lining up with TRBD1. CDR1 is WNHNN and CDR2 is SYGVQD in the germline V gene (reference sequence). CDR3 length: 16 amino acids. J was trimmed by 4 bases and V by 4 bases; bases with no gene match: 11.

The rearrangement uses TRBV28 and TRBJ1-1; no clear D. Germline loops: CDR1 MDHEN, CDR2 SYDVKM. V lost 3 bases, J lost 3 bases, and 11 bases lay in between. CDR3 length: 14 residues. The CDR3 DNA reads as TGTGCCAGCAGTTTGTTTAGACTTCACACTGAAGCTTTCTTT. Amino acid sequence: CASSLFRLHTEAFF.

CDR3 sequence reads: CASSLIRTVNEKLFF. The CDR3 nucleotides are TGCGCCAGCAGCCTCATTAGGACAGTGAATGAAAAACTGTTTTTT. V gene TRBV4-3 combines with J gene TRBJ1-4; perhaps TRBD1 as D (6 bases). The V gene lost 4 bases and the J gene lost 5 bases, with 14 bases spanning the gap. CDR3 length: 15 amino acids. Germline CDR1 reads LGHNA; CDR2 reads YSLEER.

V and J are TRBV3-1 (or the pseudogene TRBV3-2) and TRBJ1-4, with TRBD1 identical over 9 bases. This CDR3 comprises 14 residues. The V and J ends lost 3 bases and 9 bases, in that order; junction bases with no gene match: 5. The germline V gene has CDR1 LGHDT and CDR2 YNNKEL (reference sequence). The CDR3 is CASSQTGGTKKLFF. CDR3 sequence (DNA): TGTGCCAGCAGCCAGACAGGGGGTACAAAAAAACTGTTTTTT.

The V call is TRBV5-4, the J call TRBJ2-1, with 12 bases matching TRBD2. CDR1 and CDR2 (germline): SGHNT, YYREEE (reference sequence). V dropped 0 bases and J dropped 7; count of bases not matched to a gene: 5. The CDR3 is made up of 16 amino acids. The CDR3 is CASSLAGLAGGNEQFF. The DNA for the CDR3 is TGTGCCAGCAGCTTGGCCGGTCTAGCGGGAGGGAATGAGCAGTTCTTC.

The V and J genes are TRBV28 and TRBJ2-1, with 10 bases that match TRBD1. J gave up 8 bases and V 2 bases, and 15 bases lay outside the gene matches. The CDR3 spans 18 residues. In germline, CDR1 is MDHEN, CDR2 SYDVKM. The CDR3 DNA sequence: TGTGCCAGCAGTTTACCCCGAACCGGGACAGGGGCGCTCGATGAGCAGTTCTTC. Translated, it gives CASSLPRTGTGALDEQFF.

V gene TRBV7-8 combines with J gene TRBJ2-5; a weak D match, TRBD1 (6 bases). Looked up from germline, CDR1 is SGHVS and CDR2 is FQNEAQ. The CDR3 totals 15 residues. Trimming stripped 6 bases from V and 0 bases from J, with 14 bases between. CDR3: CASRPARGYQETQYF. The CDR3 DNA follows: TGTGCCAGCAGGCCAGCTAGGGGGTACCAAGAGACCCAGTACTTC.

CDR3 sequence: CASSERDFLETQYF. DNA of the CDR3: TGTGCCAGCAGCGAACGGGACTTCCTAGAGACCCAGTACTTC. The chain uses TRBV5-4 and TRBJ2-5, with a weak D call TRBD2 (6 bases). This CDR3 is 14 amino acids long. Germline V gene sequence: CDR1 SGHNT, CDR2 YYREEE (reference sequence). The ends were cut back, 4 bases at V and 4 bases at J, with 14 bases in the middle. Full variable domain (outside the CDR3, taken from reference TRBV5-4 and TRBJ2-5): ETGVTQSPTHLIKTRGQQVTLRCSSQSGHNTVSWYQQALGQGPQFIFQYYREEENGRGNFPPRFSGLQFPNYSSELNVNALELDDSALYLCASSERDFLETQYFGPGTRLLVL.

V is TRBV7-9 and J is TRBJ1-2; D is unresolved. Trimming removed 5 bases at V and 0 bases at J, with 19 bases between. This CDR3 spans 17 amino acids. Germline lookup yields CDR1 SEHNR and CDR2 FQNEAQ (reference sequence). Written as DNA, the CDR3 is TGTGCCAGCAGCCCTTACTCCACCAGGCAAACTAACTATGGCTACACCTTC. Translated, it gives CASSPYSTRQTNYGYTF.

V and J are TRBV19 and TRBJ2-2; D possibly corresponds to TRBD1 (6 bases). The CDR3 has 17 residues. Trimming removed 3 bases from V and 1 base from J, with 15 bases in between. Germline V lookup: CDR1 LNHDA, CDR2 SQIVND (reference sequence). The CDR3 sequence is CASSILQGKGNTGELFF. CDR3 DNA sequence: TGTGCCAGTAGTATCTTACAGGGAAAGGGGAACACCGGGGAGCTGTTTTTT.

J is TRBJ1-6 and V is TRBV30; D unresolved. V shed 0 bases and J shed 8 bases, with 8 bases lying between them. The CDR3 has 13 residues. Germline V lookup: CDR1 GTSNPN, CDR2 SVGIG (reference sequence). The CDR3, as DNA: TGTGCCTGGAGTGTACAGAGGGATTCACCCCTCCACTTT. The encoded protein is CAWSVQRDSPLHF.